This T cell receptor beta chain was captured by sequencing in a study of T cell responses to AZD1222 COVID-19 vaccine. The CDR3 length is 13 residues. Germline lookup yields CDR1 SQVTM and CDR2 ANQGSEA. V dropped 6 bases and J dropped 0 bases, with 8 bases sitting between them. The protocol was immunoSEQ multiplex PCR, while the TCRdb copy is restricted to in-frame clones and leaves out a portion. The sample yields about 150,000 clones, 85% seen once. The rearrangement uses TRBV29-1 and TRBJ1-4, with D unclear. The clonotype originates from an adult who received the MenACWY meningococcal vaccine as a control. The input for sequencing was peripheral blood, taken 28 days after the second dose of the MenACWY control vaccine. The CDR3 here is CSVAVTTNEKLFF. As DNA, the CDR3 is TGCAGCGTGGCCGTCACAACTAATGAAAAACTGTTTTTT.